Detailed here is one T cell receptor (beta chain). This sample is part of a study of control samples from healthy donors and cancer patients. The CDR3 runs 15 residues. CDR1 and CDR2 (germline): LGHNA, YNFKEQ. Trimming took 0 bases from V and 10 from J; bases not matched to a gene: 6. Data came from immunoSEQ multiplex PCR; TCRdb stores just in-frame clones and leaves some out. The sample lists approximately 110,000 clones, 83% occurring once. Sequenced sample: blood. The TCR comes from a woman aged 45-65 years in good health. The gene calls are TRBV4-2 and TRBJ2-1, with 10 bases identical to TRBD1. CDR3 protein: CASSQDGTGAGEQFF. Here the CDR3 DNA reads TGTGCCAGCAGCCAAGATGGGACAGGGGCGGGGGAGCAGTTCTTC.